The subject of this entry is one T cell receptor beta chain. The antigen is undetermined. The V end was cut by 4 bases, the J end by 2 bases, with 15 bases between. Germline V gene data show CDR1 as SGHRS and CDR2 as YFSETQ. The length of the CDR3 is 15 residues. This entry is derived from a study of blood T cells in healthy people across ages. Study results and limitations: Percentage of naive T cells showed a strong correlation with TCR beta diversity.

A second PCR, run for roughly 7 to 12 cycles, used a sample-barcoded 5' primer plus a J-beta primer mix. TCRdb re-analysed the 5' RACE reads in MiXCR, keeping a single row per CDR3 protein. The data hold approximately 780,000 distinct CDR3 sequences, with 20% to 30% observed a single time. This sample was also put to use in a study of T cells of mothers and their children.

The receptor was derived from a boy under 18 in good health. This chain uses TRBV5-1 with TRBJ2-5; maybe TRBD1 (6 bases). The material sequenced was blood. The CDR3 region has the DNA TGCGCCAGCAGCGGAGGACAGAGTTCGCAAGAGACCCAGTACTTC. It encodes CASSGGQSSQETQYF.